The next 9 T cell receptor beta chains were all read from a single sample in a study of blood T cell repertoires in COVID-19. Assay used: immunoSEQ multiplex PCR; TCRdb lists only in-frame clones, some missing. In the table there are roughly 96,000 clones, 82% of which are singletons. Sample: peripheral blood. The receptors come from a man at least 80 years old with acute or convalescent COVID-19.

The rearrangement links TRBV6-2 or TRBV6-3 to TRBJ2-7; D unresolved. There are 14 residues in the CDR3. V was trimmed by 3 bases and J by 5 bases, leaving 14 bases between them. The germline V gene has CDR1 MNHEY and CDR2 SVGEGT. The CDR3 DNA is TGTGCCAGCAGTTATGCGGCCAGAGAGCACGAGCAGTACTTC. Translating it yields CASSYAAREHEQYF.

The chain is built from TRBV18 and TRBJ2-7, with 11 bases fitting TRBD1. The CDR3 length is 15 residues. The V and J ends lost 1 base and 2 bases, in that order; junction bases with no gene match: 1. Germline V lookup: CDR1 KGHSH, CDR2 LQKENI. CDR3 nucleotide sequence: TGTGCCAGCTCACCACTGGGACAGGGGGCCTACGAGCAGTACTTC. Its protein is CASSPLGQGAYEQYF.

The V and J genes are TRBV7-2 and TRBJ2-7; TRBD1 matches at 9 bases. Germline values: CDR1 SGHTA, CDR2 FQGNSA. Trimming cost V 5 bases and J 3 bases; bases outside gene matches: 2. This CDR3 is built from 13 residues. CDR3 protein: CASSRTGVYEQYF. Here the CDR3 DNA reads TGTGCCAGCAGCCGGACAGGGGTCTACGAGCAGTACTTC.

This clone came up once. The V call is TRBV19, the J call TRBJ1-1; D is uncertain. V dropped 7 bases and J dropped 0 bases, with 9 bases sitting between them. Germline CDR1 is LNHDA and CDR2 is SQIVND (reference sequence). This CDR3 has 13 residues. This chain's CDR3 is CASTRRMNTEAFF. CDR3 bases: TGTGCCAGTACAAGGCGGATGAACACTGAAGCTTTCTTT.

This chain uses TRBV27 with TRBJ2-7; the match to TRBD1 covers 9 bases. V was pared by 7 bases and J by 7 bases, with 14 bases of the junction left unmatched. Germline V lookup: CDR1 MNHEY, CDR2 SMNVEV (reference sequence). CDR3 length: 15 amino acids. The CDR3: CASTLTGDRVREQYF. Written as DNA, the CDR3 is TGTGCCAGCACCCTAACGGGGGACAGGGTGAGGGAGCAGTACTTC.

CDR3 loop: CASSLEGDRGAKLFF. CDR3 nucleotides: TGTGCCAGCAGCTTGGAGGGGGACAGGGGAGCAAAACTGTTTTTT. The V call is TRBV5-6, the J call TRBJ1-4; 10 nucleotides align to TRBD1. The CDR3 spans 15 residues. Germline V CDR1 and CDR2: SGHDT, YYEEEE. The V and J ends lost 0 bases and 10 bases, in that order; junction bases with no gene match: 6.

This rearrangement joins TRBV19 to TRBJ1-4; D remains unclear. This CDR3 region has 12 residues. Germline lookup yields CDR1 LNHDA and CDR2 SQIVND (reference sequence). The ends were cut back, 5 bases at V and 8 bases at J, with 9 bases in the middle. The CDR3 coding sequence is TGTGCCAGTAGTCGGGTGACCGAAAAACTGTTTTTT. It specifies CASSRVTEKLFF. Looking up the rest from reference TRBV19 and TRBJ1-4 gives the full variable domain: DGGITQSPKYLFRKEGQNVTLSCEQNLNHDAMYWYRQDPGQGLRLIYYSQIVNDFQKGDIAEGYSVSREKKESFPLTVTSAQKNPTAFYLCASSRVTEKLFFGSGTQLSVL.

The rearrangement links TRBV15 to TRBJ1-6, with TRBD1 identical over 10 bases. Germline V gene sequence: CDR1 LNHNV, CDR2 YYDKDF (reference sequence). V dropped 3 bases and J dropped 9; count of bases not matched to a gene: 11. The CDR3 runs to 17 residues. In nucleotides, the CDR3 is TGTGCCACCAGCAGTTGGACAGGGGGGTATGAGAGTTCACCCCTCCACTTT. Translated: CATSSWTGGYESSPLHF.

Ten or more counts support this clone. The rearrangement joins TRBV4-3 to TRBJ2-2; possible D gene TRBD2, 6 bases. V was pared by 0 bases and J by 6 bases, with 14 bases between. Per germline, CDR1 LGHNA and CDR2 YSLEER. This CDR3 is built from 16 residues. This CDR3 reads CASSQEILSSAGELFF. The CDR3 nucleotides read TGCGCCAGCAGCCAAGAAATCCTTTCTAGCGCCGGGGAGCTGTTTTTT.